This entry lists 14 T cell receptor beta chains sequenced from one sample in a study of blood T cell repertoires in COVID-19. Libraries were prepared by immunoSEQ multiplex PCR; TCRdb keeps only in-frame clonotypes and omits some of them. The repertoire consists of some 76,000 clones, with around nine tenths occurring once and the leading ten covering 0.58%. The sequenced sample was peripheral blood. These receptors all stem from a man aged 60 to 69 with acute or convalescent COVID-19.

This clone was detected once. The rearrangement joins TRBV27 to TRBJ1-2; 7 positions agree with TRBD1. V gave up 2 bases and J gave up 4 bases; unmatched junction bases: 1. The length of the CDR3 is 13 residues. Per germline, CDR1 MNHEY and CDR2 SMNVEV (reference sequence). This CDR3 reads CASSLRQGYGYTF. The CDR3 nucleotides are TGTGCCAGCAGTTTACGACAGGGCTATGGCTACACCTTC.

The chain combines TRBV30 with TRBJ2-3, with D tentatively TRBD2 (6 bases). Germline loops: CDR1 GTSNPN, CDR2 SVGIG (reference sequence). The CDR3 is 15 residues long. V lost 5 bases, J lost 6 bases, and 21 bases lay in between. The CDR3 region has the DNA TGTGCCTGGGCAACGGAGGAGGGCCCTGGTGATACGCAGTATTTT. Amino acid sequence: CAWATEEGPGDTQYF.

This sequence joins TRBV12-5 and TRBJ1-4; D possibly corresponds to TRBD1 (6 bases). The CDR3 loop spans 13 amino acids. Germline-derived CDR1 and CDR2 are LGHNT and FRNRAP. The germline V and J ends were trimmed by 6 bases and 7 bases, with 12 bases remaining between them. CDR3 nucleotides: TGTGCTAGTGGGGAAACAGGGAGTGAAAAACTGTTTTTT. As protein: CASGETGSEKLFF.

This chain joins TRBV29-1 and TRBJ2-7, with D possibly matching TRBD1 (6 bases). Germline assignment: CDR1 SQVTM and CDR2 ANQGSEA. V was shortened by 5 bases and J by 2 bases, with 10 bases between the two germline ends. The CDR3 extends over 12 amino acids. CDR3 sequence: CSVLTGTYEQYF. The CDR3 coding sequence is TGCAGCGTTCTGACAGGAACCTACGAGCAGTACTTC.

The chain combines TRBV29-1 with TRBJ2-3, with D tentatively TRBD1 (6 bases). The germline V gene has CDR1 SQVTM and CDR2 ANQGSEA. The CDR3 length is 16 residues. The V and J ends lost 1 base and 7 bases respectively, with 21 bases between them. In nucleotides, the CDR3 is TGCAGCGTTGAAGGCCCCAGGGGAAAGGATAGAAATACGCAGTATTTT. Amino acids: CSVEGPRGKDRNTQYF.

This clone was picked up a small number of times. The V call is TRBV20-1, the J call TRBJ2-7, with a possible D match to TRBD2 (6 bases). Trimming took off 6 bases at V and 0 bases at J, with 24 bases between the two ends. Germline CDR1 and CDR2: DFQATT and SNEGSKA (reference sequence). The CDR3 is 17 residues long. The CDR3 spells CSASVLGPTRDSYEQYF. In DNA form, the CDR3 reads TGCAGTGCCAGTGTCCTTGGGCCGACTAGAGACTCCTACGAGCAGTACTTC.

V gene TRBV6-5 combines with J gene TRBJ2-5, with 11 bases identical to TRBD2. V was clipped by 5 bases and J by 2 bases; unmatched bases: 4. The germline V gene encodes CDR1 MNHEY and CDR2 SVGAGI. The CDR3 loop spans 15 amino acids. CDR3 sequence reads: CASSRLAGGQETQYF. The CDR3 bases are TGTGCCAGCAGTAGGCTAGCGGGGGGTCAAGAGACCCAGTACTTC.

This rearrangement joins TRBV10-3 to TRBJ1-4, with D possibly TRBD1 on 6 matching bases. From germline, CDR1 is ENHRY and CDR2 SYGVKD. Deletions cut 8 bases from V and 2 bases from J, with 12 bases between. The CDR3 is 14 amino acids. CDR3 bases: TGTGCCATCTCAGCCGGACAGACTAATGAAAAACTGTTTTTT. Translation: CAISAGQTNEKLFF.

The chain carries TRBV29-1 and TRBJ1-6, with D tentatively TRBD1 (6 bases). From germline, CDR1 is SQVTM and CDR2 ANQGSEA. The CDR3 length is 18 residues. V was clipped by 5 bases and J by 0 bases, with 20 bases between them. The chain's CDR3 is CSVPTGTPSSSYNSPLHF. The DNA for the CDR3 is TGCAGCGTTCCGACCGGGACACCCTCTAGCTCCTATAATTCACCCCTCCACTTT. Variable domain in full (rest from reference TRBV29-1 and TRBJ1-6): SAVISQKPSRDICQRGTSLTIQCQVDSQVTMMFWYRQQPGQSLTLIATANQGSEATYESGFVIDKFPISRPNLTFSTLTVSNMSPEDSSIYLCSVPTGTPSSSYNSPLHFGNGTRLTVT.

This sequence joins TRBV19 and TRBJ1-4; TRBD1 matches 9 bases. Germline loops: CDR1 LNHDA, CDR2 SQIVND (reference sequence). Germline trimming cut 4 bases from V and 6 bases from J; bases unmatched to any gene: 3. This CDR3 contains 14 residues. CDR3 sequence reads: CASSRTGEDEKLFF. CDR3 in DNA: TGTGCCAGTAGTAGGACAGGGGAAGATGAAAAACTGTTTTTT.

V is TRBV5-6 and J is TRBJ2-7, with TRBD2 identical over 7 bases. The CDR3 totals 15 residues. CDR1 and CDR2 (germline): SGHDT, YYEEEE. With 4 bases clipped from V and 9 bases from J, the junction kept 16 bases outside the gene matches. CDR3 sequence (DNA): TGTGCCAGCAGCCCTACTAGCGAATTACTACGAGGGCAGTACTTC. This translates into CASSPTSELLRGQYF.

This clone was seen a single time. V gene TRBV19 combines with J gene TRBJ1-1; 7 bases align to TRBD1. This CDR3 contains 16 residues. The V gene end was trimmed by 6 bases and the J gene end by 3 bases; junction bases not matched to a gene: 13. CDR1 and CDR2 from the germline V gene are LNHDA and SQIVND (reference sequence). The CDR3 DNA reads as TGTGCCAGTAGCACTATAGGAGGGGGCGATCACACTGAAGCTTTCTTT. This codes for CASSTIGGGDHTEAFF.

In DNA, the CDR3 is TGTGCCAGTAGACACAGTGCCTATAATTCACCCCTCCACTTT. Its protein product is CASRHSAYNSPLHF. The chain uses TRBV19 and TRBJ1-6; no clear D. There are 14 residues in the CDR3. CDR1 LNHDA and CDR2 SQIVND come from the germline V gene (reference sequence). V dropped 6 bases and J dropped 2 bases, with 8 bases sitting between them. The full variable domain, rest sourced from reference TRBV19 and TRBJ1-6, is DGGITQSPKYLFRKEGQNVTLSCEQNLNHDAMYWYRQDPGQGLRLIYYSQIVNDFQKGDIAEGYSVSREKKESFPLTVTSAQKNPTAFYLCASRHSAYNSPLHFGNGTRLTVT.

This clone appeared a few times. The chain combines TRBV3-1 (or the pseudogene TRBV3-2) with TRBJ2-7; TRBD1 is a possible D gene (6 bases). V was pared by 1 base and J by 2 bases, with 15 bases between. CDR1 and CDR2 from the germline V gene are LGHDT and YNNKEL (reference sequence). The CDR3 consists of 16 residues. The CDR3 nucleotides are TGTGCCAGCAGCCAAGGAGGCGCGGACAGCACCTACGAGCAGTACTTC. It translates to CASSQGGADSTYEQYF.